Each of the 32 T cell receptor beta chains below was sequenced from the same sample in a study of shared clonotypes between healthy human individuals. Naive CD8 populations comprised CD45RO-negative cells positively selected for CCR7, excluding terminally differentiated effector memory CD45RA+ cells. The data were produced by immunoSEQ multiplex PCR, yet TCRdb's version contains in-frame clones alone and is incomplete. The table shows about 2 million clones, with about 94% occurring only once. Sequencing was done on a sample of naive CD8+ T cells sorted from blood. Receptors were obtained from a man aged 18 to 30 in good health.

The CDR3 DNA is TGCGCCAGCAGTGAGTCGGGACTAGCGGGTTATAGCACAGATACGCAGTATTTT. Amino acids: CASSESGLAGYSTDTQYF. V and J are TRBV10-1 and TRBJ2-3, with TRBD2 matching 12 bases. V was pared by 0 bases and J by 0 bases, with 4 bases of the junction left unmatched. From germline, CDR1 is WNHNN and CDR2 SYGVQD (reference sequence). The CDR3 is 18 amino acids.

This clone has just one count. This chain connects TRBV19 to TRBJ2-7; TRBD2 agrees at 7 bases. CDR1 LNHDA and CDR2 SQIVND come from the germline V gene (reference sequence). The CDR3 runs 15 residues. Trimming at V came to 3 bases and at J to 1 base, leaving 6 bases not matched to a gene. CDR3 sequence: CASSIVGSGSYEQYF. CDR3 DNA sequence: TGTGCCAGTAGTATCGTCGGTAGCGGGTCCTACGAGCAGTACTTC.

This sequence joins TRBV19 and TRBJ1-4, with TRBD1 identical over 11 bases. After removal of 6 bases from V and 3 bases from J, the junction contained 3 bases not matched to a gene. The CDR3 is 15 amino acids. Germline assignment: CDR1 LNHDA and CDR2 SQIVND (reference sequence). The CDR3 is CASRGQGAANEKLFF. CDR3 DNA: TGTGCCAGTAGAGGACAGGGGGCAGCTAATGAAAAACTGTTTTTT.

The chain links TRBV7-9 to TRBJ2-5; D gene unclear. V was trimmed by 2 bases and J by 5 bases, leaving 15 bases between them. The CDR3 has 15 residues. Germline V gene sequence: CDR1 SEHNR, CDR2 FQNEAQ (reference sequence). The CDR3 is CASSLSASMGETQYF. The CDR3 nucleotides are TGTGCCAGCAGCTTATCAGCCTCTATGGGGGAGACCCAGTACTTC.

The rearrangement uses TRBV4-3 and TRBJ2-2, with D perhaps TRBD1 (6 bases). V was shortened by 0 bases and J by 6 bases, with 11 bases between the two germline ends. This CDR3 region has 15 residues. Germline V gives CDR1 LGHNA, CDR2 YSLEER. The CDR3 protein is CASSQDTGTPGELFF. CDR3 bases: TGCGCCAGCAGCCAAGATACCGGGACACCCGGGGAGCTGTTTTTT.

This clone came up once. The chain recombines TRBV6-6 with TRBJ1-1; D gene unclear. CDR1 MNHNY and CDR2 SVGAGI come from the germline V gene (reference sequence). With 5 bases removed from V and 1 base from J, the gap between germline ends came to 11 bases. The CDR3 runs to 14 residues. The CDR3 DNA follows: TGTGCCAGCAGTCCTCGGGAGCAGAACACTGAAGCTTTCTTT. Protein: CASSPREQNTEAFF.

The rearrangement uses TRBV12-5 and TRBJ2-1; no clear D gene. The CDR3 is 14 residues long. Between the trimmed V and J ends, which lost 3 bases and 4 bases, there was a span of 10 bases. Per the germline V gene, CDR1 is LGHNT and CDR2 is FRNRAP. The CDR3: CASGFPRPYNEQFF. DNA of the CDR3: TGTGCTAGTGGTTTCCCGCGACCATACAATGAGCAGTTCTTC.

The CDR3 here is CASSPSGEKLFF. For the CDR3, the DNA is TGTGCCAGCAGCCCCTCAGGAGAAAAACTGTTTTTT. V and J are TRBV9 and TRBJ1-4; D gene unclear. Germline CDR1 SGDLS, CDR2 YYNGEE. The CDR3 length is 12 residues. Deletions cut 4 bases from V and 8 bases from J, with 9 bases between.

The chain couples TRBV30 to TRBJ2-5, with 9 bases that match TRBD2. Germline V gene data show CDR1 as GTSNPN and CDR2 as SVGIG (reference sequence). This CDR3 has 15 amino acids. The V gene end was trimmed by 3 bases and the J gene end by 3 bases; junction bases not matched to a gene: 8. CDR3: CAWSEYSGREETQYF. As DNA, the CDR3 is TGTGCCTGGAGCGAATATAGCGGGAGAGAAGAGACCCAGTACTTC.

This sequence joins TRBV10-2 and TRBJ2-7, with unresolved D. The V end was cut by 11 bases, the J end by 3 bases, with 5 bases between. The CDR3 is 9 residues long. CDR1 and CDR2 from the germline V gene are WSHSY and SAAADI. The CDR3 sequence: CAANYEQYF. The CDR3 bases are TGCGCCGCCAACTACGAGCAGTACTTC.

For this clone: Relative to the germline gene, one junction end is altered; a read error may explain this. This rearrangement joins TRBV28 to TRBJ1-2; D may be TRBD1 (6 bases). Per the germline V gene, CDR1 is MDHEN and CDR2 is SYDVKM. The CDR3 totals 13 residues. This chain's CDR3 is CAGSPGHLYGYTF. The CDR3 coding sequence is TGTGCCGGCAGTCCGGGACATTTATATGGCTACACCTTC.

DNA for the CDR3: TGTGCCAGCAGTAGGGGACTGAATGAGCAGTTCTTC. Encoded protein: CASSRGLNEQFF. V and J are TRBV2 and TRBJ2-1; possible D gene TRBD2, 6 bases. The CDR3 has 12 residues. Germline V CDR1 and CDR2: SNHLY, FYNNEI. V was shortened by 5 bases and J by 7 bases, with 9 bases between the two germline ends.

The V call is TRBV15, the J call TRBJ2-2, with D possibly being TRBD1 (6 bases). CDR3 size: 14 residues. CDR1 and CDR2 from the germline V gene are LNHNV and YYDKDF (reference sequence). V was shortened by 5 bases and J by 2 bases, with 9 bases between the two germline ends. The CDR3 nucleotides read TGTGCCACCAGCCCGGGACATAACACCGGGGAGCTGTTTTTT. Its protein is CATSPGHNTGELFF.

This chain uses TRBV15 with TRBJ2-2; D may be TRBD2 (5 bases). The V gene lost 0 bases and the J gene lost 6 bases, with 5 bases spanning the gap. This CDR3 spans 13 amino acids. Germline V gene data show CDR1 as LNHNV and CDR2 as YYDKDF (reference sequence). The CDR3 nucleotides are TGTGCCACCAGCAGAGAGGAGGCCGGGGAGCTGTTTTTT. Translation: CATSREEAGELFF. The entire variable domain, with the rest obtained from reference TRBV15 and TRBJ2-2, is as follows: DAMVIQNPRYQVTQFGKPVTLSCSQTLNHNVMYWYQQKSSQAPKLLFHYYDKDFNNEADTPDNFQSRRPNTSFCFLDIRSPGLGDTAMYLCATSREEAGELFFGEGSRLTVL.

V usage is TRBV5-6 and J usage is TRBJ2-7, with unresolved D. With 2 bases removed from V and 3 bases from J, the gap between germline ends came to 9 bases. The germline V gene has CDR1 SGHDT and CDR2 YYEEEE. This CDR3 spans 13 amino acids. The CDR3 coding sequence is TGTGCCAGCAGCTTCGACTGGGACTACGAGCAGTACTTC. Translating gives CASSFDWDYEQYF.

V and J are TRBV14 and TRBJ2-2; tentatively, D is TRBD2 (5 bases). The CDR3 covers 16 residues. Germline values: CDR1 SGHDN, CDR2 FVKESK. With 3 bases removed from V and 0 bases from J, the gap between germline ends came to 11 bases. CDR3 DNA sequence: TGTGCCAGCAGCCACCAAGCGGCCACGAACACCGGGGAGCTGTTTTTT. Encoded protein: CASSHQAATNTGELFF.

Details on this clone: Distinct nucleotide sequences in the sample also encode this CDR3. V is TRBV6-1 and J is TRBJ1-3; D gene ambiguous. The CDR3 extends over 11 amino acids. Between the trimmed V and J ends, which lost 1 base and 5 bases, there was a span of 0 bases. Germline CDR1 is MNHNS and CDR2 is SASEGT. This CDR3 reads CASSEGNTIYF. CDR3 coding DNA: TGTGCCAGCAGTGAAGGAAACACCATATATTTT.

This chain uses TRBV11-2 with TRBJ2-5, with D maybe TRBD2 (6 bases). This CDR3 has 15 amino acids. V lost 4 bases and J lost 4, with 16 bases in between. The germline V gene has CDR1 SGHAT and CDR2 FQNNGV. The CDR3 DNA follows: TGTGCCAGCAGCTGGGACTTATCTCTCGGAGAGACCCAGTACTTC. It encodes CASSWDLSLGETQYF.

This sequence joins TRBV7-3 and TRBJ2-5, with a tentative D call TRBD2 (6 bases). In germline, CDR1 is SGHTA, CDR2 FQGTGA. The germline V and J ends were trimmed by 2 bases and 1 base, with 11 bases remaining between them. This CDR3 spans 15 amino acids. CDR3 in amino acids: CASSLVGSGQETQYF. The CDR3 region has the DNA TGTGCCAGCAGCTTAGTCGGTAGCGGCCAAGAGACCCAGTACTTC.

The rearrangement uses TRBV27 and TRBJ2-7; no clear D. The germline V and J ends were trimmed by 6 bases and 3 bases, with 6 bases remaining between them. CDR3 length: 11 residues. Germline-derived CDR1 and CDR2 are MNHEY and SMNVEV (reference sequence). The CDR3 here is CASRNNYEQYF. The DNA of the CDR3 is TGTGCCAGCAGGAACAACTACGAGCAGTACTTC.

This chain uses TRBV5-6 with TRBJ2-2; weak D call: TRBD1 (5 bases). Germline V gene lookup returns CDR1 SGHDT and CDR2 YYEEEE. The CDR3 consists of 13 residues. Trimming stripped 1 base from V and 7 bases from J, with 8 bases between. This CDR3 reads CASSLTGIGELFF. The CDR3 DNA reads TGTGCCAGCAGCTTGACAGGAATCGGGGAGCTGTTTTTT.

With respect to this clone: Distinct nucleotide sequences in the sample also encode this CDR3. V usage is TRBV7-9 and J usage is TRBJ1-2; 8 bases are a match to TRBD1. CDR1 is SEHNR and CDR2 is FQNEAQ in the germline V gene (reference sequence). CDR3 length: 13 amino acids. Trimming at V came to 4 bases and at J to 3 bases, leaving 1 base not matched to a gene. The CDR3 DNA sequence: TGTGCCAGCAGCTCGACAGGGGACTATGGCTACACCTTC. Translating it yields CASSSTGDYGYTF.

The chain joins TRBV4-1 to TRBJ2-3; 11 nucleotides match TRBD1. This CDR3 is built from 18 residues. J was trimmed by 2 bases and V by 4 bases; bases with no gene match: 11. From germline, CDR1 is MGHRA and CDR2 YSYEKL. The CDR3: CASSPTLPGQGATDTQYF. The CDR3 coding sequence is TGCGCCAGCAGCCCAACCCTCCCCGGACAGGGGGCCACAGATACGCAGTATTTT.

The chain carries TRBV19 and TRBJ1-1; no firm D call. Germline lookup yields CDR1 LNHDA and CDR2 SQIVND (reference sequence). V lost 10 bases and J 1 base, leaving 10 bases between the germline ends. The CDR3 has 12 residues. CDR3: CATTLGNTEAFF. The CDR3 DNA sequence: TGTGCCACCACCTTGGGGAACACTGAAGCTTTCTTT.

The genes are TRBV4-1 and TRBJ2-7, with TRBD2 matching 7 bases. Per the germline V gene, CDR1 is MGHRA and CDR2 is YSYEKL. V shed 3 bases and J 2 bases; nucleotides not matched to a gene: 4. There are 14 residues in the CDR3. CDR3 region: CASSHPSGTYEQYF. CDR3 coding DNA: TGCGCCAGCAGCCATCCTAGCGGAACCTACGAGCAGTACTTC.

J is TRBJ2-1 and V is TRBV14; TRBD2 agrees at 11 bases. The length of the CDR3 is 16 residues. CDR1 and CDR2 (germline): SGHDN, FVKESK. V was clipped by 4 bases and J by 2 bases; unmatched bases: 4. CDR3 sequence: CASSRSGLAAYNEQFF. CDR3 DNA: TGTGCCAGCAGCCGTTCGGGACTAGCGGCCTACAATGAGCAGTTCTTC.

V usage is TRBV5-6 and J usage is TRBJ1-1; 9 bases are shared with TRBD1. The V gene end was trimmed by 0 bases and the J gene end by 10 bases; junction bases not matched to a gene: 13. CDR1 and CDR2 (germline): SGHDT, YYEEEE. CDR3 length: 16 amino acids. CDR3 bases: TGTGCCAGCAGCTTGGCCCGGGACAGGGTGGGTTTTGGAGCTTTCTTT. Its translation is CASSLARDRVGFGAFF. The entire variable domain, with the rest obtained from reference TRBV5-6 and TRBJ1-1, is as follows: DAGVTQSPTHLIKTRGQQVTLRCSPKSGHDTVSWYQQALGQGPQFIFQYYEEEERQRGNFPDRFSGHQFPNYSSELNVNALLLGDSALYLCASSLARDRVGFGAFFGQGTRLTVV.

A word on this clone: This CDR3 is also generated by other DNA sequences in the sample. The chain links TRBV7-9 to TRBJ2-7; D might be TRBD2 (5 bases). In germline, CDR1 is SEHNR, CDR2 FQNEAQ (reference sequence). V gave up 2 bases and J gave up 2 bases, with 7 bases separating them. The CDR3 is made up of 13 amino acids. CDR3 residues: CASSLPGTYEQYF. In nucleotides, the CDR3 is TGTGCCAGCAGCTTACCCGGGACCTACGAGCAGTACTTC. Full variable domain (missing parts from reference TRBV7-9 and TRBJ2-7): DTGVSQNPRHKITKRGQNVTFRCDPISEHNRLYWYRQTLGQGPEFLTYFQNEAQLEKSRLLSDRFSAERPKGSFSTLEIQRTEQGDSAMYLCASSLPGTYEQYFGPGTRLTVT.

This chain uses TRBV5-1 with TRBJ1-1; D may be TRBD1 (6 bases). V was trimmed by 0 bases and J by 4 bases, leaving 19 bases between them. The CDR3 length is 17 residues. Germline V CDR1 and CDR2: SGHRS, YFSETQ. The CDR3 sequence: CASSLGPTGGYATEAFF. CDR3 DNA: TGCGCCAGCAGCTTGGGACCGACAGGCGGCTATGCCACTGAAGCTTTCTTT.

The chain has TRBV4-1 and TRBJ2-1; D unclear. Germline V gene lookup returns CDR1 MGHRA and CDR2 YSYEKL. V was shortened by 1 base and J by 4 bases, with 8 bases between the two germline ends. The CDR3 contains 14 residues. Written as DNA, the CDR3 is TGCGCCAGCAGCCAAGGGCTCGGATACAATGAGCAGTTCTTC. Translation: CASSQGLGYNEQFF.

Here the CDR3 DNA reads TGTGCCAGCAGCTTAAACGCTGTGAACCAAGAGACCCAGTACTTC. Translation gives CASSLNAVNQETQYF. The chain links TRBV7-9 to TRBJ2-5; D unresolved. Germline V lookup: CDR1 SEHNR, CDR2 FQNEAQ (reference sequence). This CDR3 spans 15 amino acids. V was shortened by 2 bases and J by 0 bases, with 10 bases between the two germline ends.

V and J are TRBV4-3 and TRBJ2-7; 9 bases agree with TRBD1. Germline V gene sequence: CDR1 LGHNA, CDR2 YSLEER. V shed 0 bases, J shed 5 bases, and the junction held 5 bases outside the gene matches. This CDR3 has 15 residues. The DNA for the CDR3 is TGCGCCAGCAGCCAAGATAAATGGGACAGGGACGAGCAGTACTTC. It yields the protein CASSQDKWDRDEQYF.